The table lists the clone carrying this T cell receptor (beta chain) with a few counts. Profiled with immunoSEQ multiplex PCR; TCRdb holds only in-frame clones, not every one. Among roughly 100,000 clones listed, approximately 86% were seen once. This record belongs to a study of blood T cell repertoires in COVID-19. In the study overall: PBMCs, B-cell-depleted T cells, or T cells were the source of the cDNA or gDNA that made up the material.

Trimming pared 0 bases from V and 5 bases from J, leaving 16 bases between. Germline assignment: CDR1 SGHDN and CDR2 FVKESK. The CDR3 has 16 residues. Sequencing used peripheral blood. The chain has TRBV14 and TRBJ1-1, with D uncertain. This clonotype originated in an elderly woman with acute or convalescent COVID-19. The CDR3 DNA follows: TGTGCCAGCAGCCAAGATTGGAGTATAGGTAGAACTGAAGCTTTCTTT. It encodes CASSQDWSIGRTEAFF.